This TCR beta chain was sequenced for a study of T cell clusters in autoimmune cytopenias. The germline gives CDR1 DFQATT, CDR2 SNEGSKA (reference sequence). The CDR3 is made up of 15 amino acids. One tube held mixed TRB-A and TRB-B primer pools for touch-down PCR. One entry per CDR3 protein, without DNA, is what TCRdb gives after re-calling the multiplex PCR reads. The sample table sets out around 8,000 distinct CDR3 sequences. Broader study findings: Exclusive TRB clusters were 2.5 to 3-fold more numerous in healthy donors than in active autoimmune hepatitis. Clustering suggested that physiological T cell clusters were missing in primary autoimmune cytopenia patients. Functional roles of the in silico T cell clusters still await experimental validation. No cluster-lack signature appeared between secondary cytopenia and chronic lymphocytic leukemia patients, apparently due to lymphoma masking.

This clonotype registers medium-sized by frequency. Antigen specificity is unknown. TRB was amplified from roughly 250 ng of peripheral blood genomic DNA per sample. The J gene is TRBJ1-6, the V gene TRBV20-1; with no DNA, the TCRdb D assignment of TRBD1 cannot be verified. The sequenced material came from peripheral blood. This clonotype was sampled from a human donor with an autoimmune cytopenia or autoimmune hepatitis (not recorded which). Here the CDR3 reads CSAPGGVSYNSPLHF.